This T cell receptor (beta chain) came from a study of cytomegalovirus exposure and HLA in healthy donors. Study-level background: Around 86 million unique TCRs, all from HLA-typed donors, were included in an early release of the data. Study results and limitations: Among donors in an Asian-associated ancestry cluster, a later analysis reportedly found fewer N-insertions than the roughly 610-donor mean.

The PCR was carried out with 60 Vbeta primers and 13 Jbeta primers. The table came from immunoSEQ multiplex PCR; TCRdb's copy has only in-frame clones and leaves some out. The data show 100,000 to 150,000 clones, and the top ten clones hold less than 3.5%. About this clone itself: The antigen remains undetermined.

At the time of sampling, donors were nominally healthy, though unrecorded immune exposures were likely. With 4 bases removed from V and 3 bases from J, the gap between germline ends came to 15 bases. From germline, CDR1 is LGHNA and CDR2 YNFKEQ. The length of the CDR3 is 16 residues. The source is a man between 25 and 39 years old in good health and CMV-seronegative. Material: PBMCs. The chain is built from TRBV4-2 and TRBJ2-2, with D possibly being TRBD2 (6 bases). CDR3 sequence reads: CASSLGTLIDTGELFF. Here the CDR3 DNA reads TGTGCCAGCAGCCTCGGGACTCTTATCGACACCGGGGAGCTGTTTTTT.